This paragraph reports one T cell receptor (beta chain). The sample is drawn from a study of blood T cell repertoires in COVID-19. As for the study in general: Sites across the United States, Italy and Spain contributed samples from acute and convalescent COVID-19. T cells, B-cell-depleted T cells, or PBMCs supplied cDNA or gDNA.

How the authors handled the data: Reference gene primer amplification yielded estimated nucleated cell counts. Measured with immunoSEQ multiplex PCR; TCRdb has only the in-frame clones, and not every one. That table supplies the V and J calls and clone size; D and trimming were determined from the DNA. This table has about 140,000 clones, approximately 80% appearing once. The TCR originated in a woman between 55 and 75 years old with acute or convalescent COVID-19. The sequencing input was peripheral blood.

The CDR3 DNA reads TGTGCCAGCAACGAGGGAGGGACAGATACGCAGTATTTT. Residues: CASNEGGTDTQYF. The J gene is TRBJ2-3, the V gene TRBV12-3 or TRBV12-4, with 7 bases aligning to TRBD2. The length of the CDR3 is 13 residues. V shed 7 bases and J 3 bases; nucleotides not matched to a gene: 4.